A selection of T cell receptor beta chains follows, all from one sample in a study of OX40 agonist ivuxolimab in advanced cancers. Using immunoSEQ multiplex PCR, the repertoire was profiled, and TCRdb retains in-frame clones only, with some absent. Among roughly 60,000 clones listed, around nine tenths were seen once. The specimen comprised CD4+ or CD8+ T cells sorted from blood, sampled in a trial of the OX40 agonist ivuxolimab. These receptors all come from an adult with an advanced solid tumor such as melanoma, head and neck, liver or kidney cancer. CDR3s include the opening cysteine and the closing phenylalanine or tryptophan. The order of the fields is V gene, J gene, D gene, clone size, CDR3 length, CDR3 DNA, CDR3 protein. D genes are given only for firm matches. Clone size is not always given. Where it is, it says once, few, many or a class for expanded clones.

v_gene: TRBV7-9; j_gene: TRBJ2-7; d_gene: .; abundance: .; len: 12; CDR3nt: TGTGCCAGCAGCTCAAGATTCGACTCTCAGTACTTC; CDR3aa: CASSSRFDSQYF
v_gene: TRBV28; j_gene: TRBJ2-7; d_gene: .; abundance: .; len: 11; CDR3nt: TGTGCCAGCAGTTTAAGGTACGAGCAGTACTTC; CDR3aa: CASSLRYEQYF
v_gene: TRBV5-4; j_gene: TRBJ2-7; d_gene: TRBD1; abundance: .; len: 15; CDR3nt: TGTGCCAGCAGCTCCGGACAGGGGGTGAACTACGAGCAGTACTTC; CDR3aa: CASSSGQGVNYEQYF
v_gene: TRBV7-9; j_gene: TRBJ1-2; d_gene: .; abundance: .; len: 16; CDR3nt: TGTGCCAGCAGCCCAGTCGGGGGGCGCAACAACTATGGCTACACCTTC; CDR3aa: CASSPVGGRNNYGYTF
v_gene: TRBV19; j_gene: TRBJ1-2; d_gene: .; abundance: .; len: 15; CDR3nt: TGTGCCAGTAGTATAGGAGGAGCAGCGAACTATGGCTACACCTTC; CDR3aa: CASSIGGAANYGYTF
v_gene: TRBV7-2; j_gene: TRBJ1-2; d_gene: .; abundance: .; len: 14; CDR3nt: TGTGCCAGCAGCTCCGGGGCCGATTACCAAGGCTACACCTTC; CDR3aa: CASSSGADYQGYTF
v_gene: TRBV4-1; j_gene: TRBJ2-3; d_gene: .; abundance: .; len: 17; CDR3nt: TGCGCCAGCAGCCAAGCGGCCGGGGGAGGGACAACAGATACGCAGTATTTT; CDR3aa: CASSQAAGGGTTDTQYF
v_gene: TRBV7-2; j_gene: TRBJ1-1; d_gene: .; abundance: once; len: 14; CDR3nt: TGTGCCAGCAGCTTAGAAAGACCGGACCCTGAAGCTTTCTTT; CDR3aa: CASSLERPDPEAFF
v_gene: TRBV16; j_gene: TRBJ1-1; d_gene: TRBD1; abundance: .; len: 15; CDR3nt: TGTGCCAGCAGCCGAATGGGACAGGCGAACACTGAAGCTTTCTTT; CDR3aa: CASSRMGQANTEAFF
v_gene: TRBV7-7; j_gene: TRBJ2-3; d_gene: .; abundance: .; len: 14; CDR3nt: TGTGCCAGCAGCACCGACAGAAACACAGATACGCAGTATTTT; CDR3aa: CASSTDRNTDTQYF
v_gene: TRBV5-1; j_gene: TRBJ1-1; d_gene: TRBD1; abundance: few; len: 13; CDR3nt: TGCGCCAGCAGCTTGTCAGGGGGCCCTGAAGCTTTCTTT; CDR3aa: CASSLSGGPEAFF
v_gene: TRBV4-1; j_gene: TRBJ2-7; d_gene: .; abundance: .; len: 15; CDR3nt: TGCGCCAGCAGCCAAGAAGGGACATCGGTAGACGAGCAGTACTTC; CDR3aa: CASSQEGTSVDEQYF
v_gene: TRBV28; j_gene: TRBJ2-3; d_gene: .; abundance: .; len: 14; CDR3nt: TGTGCCAGCAGCCCGGGACTGAGCACAGATACGCAGTATTTT; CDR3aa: CASSPGLSTDTQYF
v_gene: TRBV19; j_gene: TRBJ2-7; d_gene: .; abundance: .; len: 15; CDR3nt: TGTGCCAGTGTGCCTGGCGGTAGTTCGGAATACGAGCAGTACTTC; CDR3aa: CASVPGGSSEYEQYF
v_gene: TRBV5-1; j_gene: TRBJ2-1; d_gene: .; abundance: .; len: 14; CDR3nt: TGCGCCAGCAGCTCCGGGGGACAGAACAATGAGCAGTTCTTC; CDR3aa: CASSSGGQNNEQFF
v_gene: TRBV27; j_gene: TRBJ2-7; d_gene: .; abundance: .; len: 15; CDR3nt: TGTGCCAGCAGTTTCCCCGGGACTGATGTTTACGAGCAGTACTTC; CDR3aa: CASSFPGTDVYEQYF
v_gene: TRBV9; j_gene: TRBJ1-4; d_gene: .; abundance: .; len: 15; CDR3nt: TGTGCCAGCAGCGTAGGCGGGGGCGCCAATGAAAAACTGTTTTTT; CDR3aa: CASSVGGGANEKLFF
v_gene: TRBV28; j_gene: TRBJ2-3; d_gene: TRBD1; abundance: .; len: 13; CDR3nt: TGTGCCGGCCGGGACAGTAGCACAGATACGCAGTATTTT; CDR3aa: CAGRDSSTDTQYF
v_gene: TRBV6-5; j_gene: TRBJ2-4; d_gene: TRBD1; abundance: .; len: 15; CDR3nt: TGTGCCAGCAGCTTGTCCGGGACAGGGTTATTCATTCAGTACTTC; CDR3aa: CASSLSGTGLFIQYF
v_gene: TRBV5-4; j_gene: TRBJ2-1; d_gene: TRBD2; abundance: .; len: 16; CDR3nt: TGTGCCAGCGGGCCGACTAGCGGGAGTTCCTACAATGAGCAGTTCTTC; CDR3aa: CASGPTSGSSYNEQFF
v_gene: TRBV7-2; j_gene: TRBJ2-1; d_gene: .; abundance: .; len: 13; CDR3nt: TGTGCCAGCAGCTTAGCCTCCGTGGAAGTGGAGTTCTTC; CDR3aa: CASSLASVEVEFF
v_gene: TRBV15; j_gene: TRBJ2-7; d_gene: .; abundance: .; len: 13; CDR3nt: TGTGCCACCAGCAGCACCTACAGGGAGGAGCAGTACTTC; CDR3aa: CATSSTYREEQYF
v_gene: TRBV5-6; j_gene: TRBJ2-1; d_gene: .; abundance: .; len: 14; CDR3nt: TGTGCCAGCAGCCAAGGTCCGGCTCCCGGTGAGCAGTTCTTC; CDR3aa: CASSQGPAPGEQFF
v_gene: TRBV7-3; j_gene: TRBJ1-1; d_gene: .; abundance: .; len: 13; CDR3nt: TGTGCCAGCAGCTCGGGACCGAACACTGAAGCTTTCTTT; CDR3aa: CASSSGPNTEAFF
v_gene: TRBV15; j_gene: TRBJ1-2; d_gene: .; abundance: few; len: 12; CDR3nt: TGTGCCACCAGCAGAGATCAGGGCGGCTACACCTTC; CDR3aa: CATSRDQGGYTF
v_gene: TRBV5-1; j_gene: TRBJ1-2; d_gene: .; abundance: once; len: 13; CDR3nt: TGCGCCAGCAGTCCTTTGGGAAACTATGGCTACACCTTC; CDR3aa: CASSPLGNYGYTF
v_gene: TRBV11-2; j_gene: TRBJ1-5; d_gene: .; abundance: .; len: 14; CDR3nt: TGTGCCAGCAGCTTTCGGGACAACCATCGGCCCCAGCATTTT; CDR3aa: CASSFRDNHRPQHF
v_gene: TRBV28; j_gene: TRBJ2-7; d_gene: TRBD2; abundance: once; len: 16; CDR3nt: TGTGCCAGCAGTTTCCATCTAGCGGCCCTTTCCTACGAGCAGTACTTC; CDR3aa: CASSFHLAALSYEQYF
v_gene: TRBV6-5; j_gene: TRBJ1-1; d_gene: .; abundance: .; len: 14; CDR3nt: TGTGCCAGCAGGACTGAAAAGGGTAACACTGAAGCTTTCTTT; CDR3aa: CASRTEKGNTEAFF
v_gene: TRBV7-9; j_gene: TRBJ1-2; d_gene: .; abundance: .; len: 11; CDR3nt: TGTGCCAGCAGCAGGGTCGATAGCTACACCTTC; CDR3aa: CASSRVDSYTF
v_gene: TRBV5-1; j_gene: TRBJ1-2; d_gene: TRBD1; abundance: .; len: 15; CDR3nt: TGCGCCAGCAGCTTGGCCGCAGGGGGAGTCTATGGCTACACCTTC; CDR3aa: CASSLAAGGVYGYTF
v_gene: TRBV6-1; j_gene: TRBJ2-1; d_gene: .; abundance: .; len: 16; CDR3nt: TGTGCCAGCAGTGGAACTATGGGACAAATGACCAATGAGCAGTTCTTC; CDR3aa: CASSGTMGQMTNEQFF
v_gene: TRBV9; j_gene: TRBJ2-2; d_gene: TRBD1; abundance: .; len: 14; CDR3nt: TGTGCCAGCAGCGTAATCACAGGGGGAGGGGAGCTGTTTTTT; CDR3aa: CASSVITGGGELFF
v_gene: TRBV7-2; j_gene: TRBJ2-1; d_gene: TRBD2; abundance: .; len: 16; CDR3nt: TGTGCCAGCAGACGGACCGGGACTAGCGGGAAAAATGAGCAGTTCTTC; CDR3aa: CASRRTGTSGKNEQFF
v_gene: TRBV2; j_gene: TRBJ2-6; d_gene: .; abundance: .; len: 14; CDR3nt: TGTGCCAGCTGGGGGTTGGCTGGGGCCAACGTCCTGACTTTC; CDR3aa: CASWGLAGANVLTF
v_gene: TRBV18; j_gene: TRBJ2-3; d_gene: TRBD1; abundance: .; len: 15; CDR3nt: TGTGCCAGCTCACCTGGGACAGGGAGGACAGATACGCAGTATTTT; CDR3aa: CASSPGTGRTDTQYF
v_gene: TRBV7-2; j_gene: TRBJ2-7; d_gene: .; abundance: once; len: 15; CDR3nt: TGTGCCAGCAGCTTAGTAGGGGACACCTCCTACGAGCAGTACTTC; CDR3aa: CASSLVGDTSYEQYF
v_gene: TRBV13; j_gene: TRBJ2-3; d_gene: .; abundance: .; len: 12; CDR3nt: TGTGCCAGCAGCTTACAAACAGATACGCAGTATTTT; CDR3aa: CASSLQTDTQYF
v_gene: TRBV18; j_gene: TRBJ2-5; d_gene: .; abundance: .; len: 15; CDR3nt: TGTGCCAGCTCACGCACTATACAGCCTCAAGAGACCCAGTACTTC; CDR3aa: CASSRTIQPQETQYF
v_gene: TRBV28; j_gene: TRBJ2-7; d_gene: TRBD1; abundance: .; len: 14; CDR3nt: TGTGCCAGCAGGACCGGGACAGAATCCTACGAGCAGTACTTC; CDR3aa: CASRTGTESYEQYF
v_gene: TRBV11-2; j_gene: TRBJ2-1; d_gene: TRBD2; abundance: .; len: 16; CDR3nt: TGTGCCAGCAGCTTACTCTTAGCGGGAGGAGGGGGTGAGCAGTTCTTC; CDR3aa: CASSLLLAGGGGEQFF
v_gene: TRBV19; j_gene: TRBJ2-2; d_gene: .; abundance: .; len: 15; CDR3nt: TGTGCCAGTGAGACAGGAAACCTTAACACCGGGGAGCTGTTTTTT; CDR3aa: CASETGNLNTGELFF
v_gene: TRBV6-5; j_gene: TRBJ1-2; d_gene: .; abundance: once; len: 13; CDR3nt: TGTGCCAGCAGTAACCATGAACTCTATGGCTACACCTTC; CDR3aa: CASSNHELYGYTF
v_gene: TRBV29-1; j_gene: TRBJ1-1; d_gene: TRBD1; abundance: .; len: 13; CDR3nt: TGCAGCGCATCGGTACAGGGGGCTGGGGAAGCTTTCTTT; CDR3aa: CSASVQGAGEAFF
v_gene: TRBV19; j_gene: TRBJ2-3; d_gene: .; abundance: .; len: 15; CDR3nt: TGTGCCAGTAGTATATCCAGCGGGAGCACAGATACGCAGTATTTT; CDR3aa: CASSISSGSTDTQYF
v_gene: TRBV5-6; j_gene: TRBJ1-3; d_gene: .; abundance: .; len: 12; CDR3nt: TGTGCCAGCAGCTTGGTGGGAAACACCATATATTTT; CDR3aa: CASSLVGNTIYF
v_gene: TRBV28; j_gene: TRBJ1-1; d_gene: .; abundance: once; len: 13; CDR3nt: TGTGCCAGCAGGACCCCCGCCGACACTGAAGCTTTCTTT; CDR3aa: CASRTPADTEAFF
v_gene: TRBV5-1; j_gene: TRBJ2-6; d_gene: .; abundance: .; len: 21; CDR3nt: TGCGCCAGCAGCCCGAAACCGACACCTACAGGGAGAAATTCTGGGGCCAACGTCCTGACTTTC; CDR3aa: CASSPKPTPTGRNSGANVLTF
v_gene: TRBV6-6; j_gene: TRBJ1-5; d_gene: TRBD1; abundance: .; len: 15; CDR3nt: TGTGCCAGCAGTACAGGGGGGTATAGCAATCAGCCCCAGCATTTT; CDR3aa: CASSTGGYSNQPQHF
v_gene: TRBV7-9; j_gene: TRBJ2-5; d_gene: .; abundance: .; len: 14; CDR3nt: TGTGCCAGCTTTGAGGCAGGGTTTGGGGAGACCCAGTACTTC; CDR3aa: CASFEAGFGETQYF
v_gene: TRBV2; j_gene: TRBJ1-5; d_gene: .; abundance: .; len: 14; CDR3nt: TGTGCCAGTGGGGAAAGGATGGGCAATCAGCCCCAGCATTTT; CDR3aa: CASGERMGNQPQHF
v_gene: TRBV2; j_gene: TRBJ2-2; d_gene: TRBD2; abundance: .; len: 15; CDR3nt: TGTGCCAGCAGGGTAGCGGGAGTCGACACCGGGGAGCTGTTTTTT; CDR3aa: CASRVAGVDTGELFF